A single sample gave rise to the 30 T cell receptor beta chains below, sequenced in a study of tumor-infiltrating lymphocytes in primary liver carcinoma. A constant-region primer primed TCR beta cDNA synthesis from 400 to 600 ng of total RNA. Three nested multiplex PCR rounds, a slightly modified ARM-PCR, produced the libraries for TCR beta. The opening two PCR rounds, about 11 cycles each, paired TRBV1-TRBV30 forward primers with a C-beta reverse primer. MiXCR was run by TCRdb on the multiplex PCR reads, yielding one entry per CDR3 protein. The data contain fewer than 30,000 distinct CDR3 sequences, about three quarters of them singletons. Without any cell sorting, roughly 18-30 mg of bulk tissue yielded co-extracted RNA and DNA. The sample comprised liver tumor tissue from sampling region 3. The subset was: tumor region T3, left-lateral pole. Receptor source: a man aged 35 to 55 with primary liver carcinoma and hepatitis B virus infection.

Concerning this clonotype itself: At one end, the junction sequence differs from germline, possibly due to a read error. The rearrangement links TRBV10-3 to TRBJ1-1; unclear D gene. CDR3 length: 13 amino acids. The V gene's germline CDR1 is ENHRY and CDR2 SYGVKD. The CDR3 loop reads CAISDEDFTESFF. DNA of the CDR3: TGTGCCATCAGTGATGAGGACTTCACTGAATCTTTCTTT.

A remark on this clonotype: One junction end does not reproduce the germline sequence, and a read error may be involved. This chain joins TRBV6-5 and TRBJ2-7; 7 nucleotides match TRBD1. Germline V gives CDR1 MNHEY, CDR2 SVGAGI. The CDR3 loop spans 16 amino acids. The CDR3 here is CASRSGQAASFYVQYF. The CDR3 coding sequence is TGTGCCAGTAGGTCCGGACAGGCAGCATCCTTTTACGTGCAGTACTTC.

This clonotype was seen only a few times. A read error may account for a junction end that differs from germline. The chain joins TRBV6-5 to TRBJ2-7, with a weak D call TRBD2 (7 bases). This CDR3 has 13 amino acids. Germline V gives CDR1 MNHEY, CDR2 SVGAGI. CDR3 in amino acids: CASSYGGAGEQHF. The DNA for the CDR3 is TGTGCCAGCAGTTACGGGGGGGCGGGCGAGCAGCACTTC.

With regard to this clonotype: Its ends do not fully match the called genes, so a read error is possible. V gene TRBV11-2 combines with J gene TRBJ2-5, with 8 bases aligning to TRBD2. CDR1 is SGHAT, CDR2 FQNNGV, per germline. The CDR3 is 16 residues long. DNA for the CDR3: TGTGCCAGCAGCCAAACGTCTGGCGGGGGGAAAGTGACCCGGTACTTC. This sequence encodes CASSQTSGGGKVTRYF.

This clonotype was counted between two and nine times. One junction end does not reproduce the germline sequence, and a read error may be involved. V usage is TRBV10-3 and J usage is TRBJ2-7; 12 nucleotides align to TRBD2. Per germline, CDR1 ENHRY and CDR2 SYGVKD. The CDR3 length is 19 residues. CDR3 bases: TGTGCTATCACCAGACGATCGGGGCTAGCGGGAGGGTTCTCCTACGAGCAGTACTTC. As protein: CAITRRSGLAGGFSYEQYF.

This clonotype was seen a single time. The junction departs from germline at one end; a sequencing error may be responsible. This chain connects TRBV28 to TRBJ2-7; D remains ambiguous. The CDR3 is 14 residues long. Germline loops: CDR1 MDHEN, CDR2 SYDVKM. CDR3: CASSLFPWDGEQYF. The CDR3 bases are TGTGCCAGCAGTTTATTCCCTTGGGATGGAGAGCAATACTTC.

This sequence joins TRBV6-9 and TRBJ1-4, with D hard to call. CDR1 and CDR2 from the germline V gene are MNHGY and SVAAGI. There are 8 residues in the CDR3. CDR3 DNA: TGTGCTTACCTAGTTCTGTTTTTT. Protein sequence: CAYLVLFF.

This clonotype has only a few counts. A junction end diverges from the germline sequence, so it may reflect a read error. The genes are TRBV4-1 and TRBJ2-3; the D gene is possibly TRBD2 (5 bases). Germline V gene sequence: CDR1 MGHRA, CDR2 YSYEKL. CDR3 size: 16 residues. The CDR3 reads CASSQDGIVSTNTQYF. The CDR3 bases are TGCGCCAGCAGCCAAGACGGGATAGTTAGCACAAATACGCAGTATTTT.

Worth noting for this clonotype: Given the absence of the conserved phenylalanine or tryptophan at the CDR3 end, a read error is likely. The chain employs TRBV10-3 and TRBJ1-5; the D is unclear. CDR3 size: 14 residues. CDR1 and CDR2 from the germline V gene are ENHRY and SYGVKD. CDR3 coding DNA: TGCGCCACCAGTGAGTATGAGGGCGATCAGCCCCAGCATCTT. It specifies CATSEYEGDQPQHL.

As regards this clonotype: One end of the junction varies from germline; a read error may be responsible. The chain is built from TRBV29-1 and TRBJ2-1, with 7 positions matching TRBD2. Germline CDR1 reads SQVTM; CDR2 reads ANQGSEA. This CDR3 has 12 amino acids. The chain's CDR3 is CSDEGLGNELFF. CDR3 coding DNA: TGCAGCGATGAAGGACTAGGGAATGAGCTGTTCTTC.

This clonotype has more than one count but fewer than ten. A junction end diverges from the germline sequence, so it may reflect a read error. J is TRBJ2-5 and V is TRBV29-1; 7 positions agree with TRBD2. CDR1 SQVTM and CDR2 ANQGSEA come from the germline V gene. CDR3 size: 13 residues. CDR3 bases: TGCAGCGTTGGTGGGAGGGCCGCTAAGACCCAGTGCTTC. Protein product: CSVGGRAAKTQCF. Using reference TRBV29-1 and TRBJ2-5 for the parts outside the CDR3, the full variable domain is SAVISQKPSRDICQRGTSLTIQCQVDSQVTMMFWYRQQPGQSLTLIATANQGSEATYESGFVIDKFPISRPNLTFSTLTVSNMSPEDSSIYLCSVGGRAAKTQCFGPGTRLLVL.

The DNA for the CDR3 is TGTATCAGCAGCCAAACACCTGGCGGGTGGAAAGAGACCCAGTACTTC. It codes for CISSQTPGGWKETQYF. The chain links TRBV11-2 to TRBJ2-5; D is perhaps TRBD2 (5 bases). Germline V lookup: CDR1 SGHAT, CDR2 FQNNGV. CDR3 length: 16 amino acids.

In regard to this clonotype: One junction end does not reproduce the germline sequence, and a read error may be involved. The rearrangement links TRBV10-3 to TRBJ2-7, with 16 bases fitting TRBD2. The end of the DNA fits TRBJ2-1 better, so the J call may be wrong. The CDR3 runs 19 residues. Germline loops: CDR1 ENHRY, CDR2 SYGVKD. CDR3 bases: TGCGCCATCACCAAACGATCGGGACTAGCGGGAGGGTTCTCCTACGGGCAGTTCTTC. Protein product: CAITKRSGLAGGFSYGQFF.

With regard to this clonotype: Because the CDR3 is missing its conserved closing phenylalanine or tryptophan, this is likely a read error. No DNA is shown, since the ends of the CDR3 on it are uncertain; the CDR3 is the one TCRdb lists. The chain links TRBV6-5 to TRBJ2-7; the table's D call of TRBD1 was not tested on the DNA. The CDR3 has 14 residues if both end residues are counted. CDR1 MNHEY and CDR2 SVGAGI come from the germline V gene. The CDR3 here is CASPSGTGYKEQYI.

Notes on this clonotype: The CDR3 carries no conserved terminal phenylalanine or tryptophan, so it likely arises from a read error. CDR3 residues: CSVEDRGAPGNAIYS. The CDR3 DNA sequence: TGCAGCGTTGAAGATAGGGGGGCGCCTGGAAACGCCATATATTCT. The J gene is TRBJ1-3, the V gene TRBV29-1; D perhaps matches TRBD1 (6 bases). This CDR3 region has 15 residues. Per the germline V gene, CDR1 is SQVTM and CDR2 is ANQGSEA.

In the case of this clonotype: Possible read error: a much larger clone is one base away. This sequence joins TRBV6-1 and TRBJ2-7; D is ambiguous. The germline V gene has CDR1 MNHNS and CDR2 SASEGT. This CDR3 has 14 residues. The CDR3 sequence is CANSGQVMSYEQYF. Here the CDR3 DNA reads TGTGCCAACAGTGGGCAGGTAATGAGTTACGAGCAGTACTTC.

As to this clonotype: Without the conserved terminal phenylalanine or tryptophan, this CDR3 likely stems from a read error. It is unclear where the CDR3 begins or ends on the DNA, so no DNA is shown, and the CDR3 is as TCRdb lists it. The CDR3 spells CASSLVLAGVFGEVFL. The chain carries TRBV12-3 or TRBV12-4 and TRBJ2-2; the table calls TRBD2, which could not be checked here. Inclusive of both ends, the CDR3 amounts to 16 amino acids.

This clonotype occurred many times. This chain joins TRBV7-9 and TRBJ2-4; 7 bases agree with TRBD1. Germline CDR1 and CDR2: SEHNR and FQNEAQ (reference sequence). CDR3 size: 16 residues. V gave up 5 bases and J gave up 0 bases; unmatched junction bases: 7. The CDR3 reads CASSVDRAPAKNIQYF. Here the CDR3 DNA reads TGTGCCAGCAGCGTCGACAGGGCTCCAGCCAAAAACATTCAGTACTTC. Drawing the rest from reference TRBV7-9 and TRBJ2-4, the complete variable domain is DTGVSQNPRHKITKRGQNVTFRCDPISEHNRLYWYRQTLGQGPEFLTYFQNEAQLEKSRLLSDRFSAERPKGSFSTLEIQRTEQGDSAMYLCASSVDRAPAKNIQYFGAGTRLSVL.

The chain carries TRBV13 and TRBJ2-1, with D uncertain. CDR1 is PRHDT, CDR2 FYEKMQ, per germline (reference sequence). The CDR3 is made up of 11 amino acids. The CDR3 is CVNSLLGEQFF. The CDR3 coding sequence is TGTGTCAACAGCCTGCTGGGTGAGCAGTTCTTC. Complete variable domain (other parts from reference TRBV13 and TRBJ2-1): AAGVIQSPRHLIKEKRETATLKCYPIPRHDTVYWYQQGPGQDPQFLISFYEKMQSDKGSIPDRFSAQQFSDYHSELNMSSLELGDSALYFCVNSLLGEQFFGPGTRLTVL.

Regarding this clonotype: A read error may account for a junction end that differs from germline. The V gene is TRBV10-3, the J gene TRBJ1-1, with a weak D call TRBD1 (5 bases). CDR3 length: 13 amino acids. Germline V gene lookup returns CDR1 ENHRY and CDR2 SYGVKD. The CDR3 DNA is TGTGCCATCAAGCAGGGATTTAGCACTGAAGCTCTCTTT. Translation gives CAIKQGFSTEALF.

In regard to this clonotype: One end of the junction fails to match germline, which may point to a read error. This chain uses TRBV7-9 with TRBJ2-7; 9 bases line up with TRBD1. Germline values: CDR1 SEHNR, CDR2 FQNEAQ (reference sequence). There are 15 residues in the CDR3. For the CDR3, the DNA is TGCGCCAGCAGTGATACGGGACAGGGATTATTCGAGCAGTACTTC. Amino acid sequence: CASSDTGQGLFEQYF. The whole variable domain, remainder taken from reference TRBV7-9 and TRBJ2-7, is DTGVSQNPRHKITKRGQNVTFRCDPISEHNRLYWYRQTLGQGPEFLTYFQNEAQLEKSRLLSDRFSAERPKGSFSTLEIQRTEQGDSAMYLCASSDTGQGLFEQYFGPGTRLTVT.

To note about this clonotype: The junction departs from the called germline gene at one end, perhaps through a read error. The rearrangement links TRBV4-2 to TRBJ2-3; possible D gene TRBD2, 7 bases. Germline CDR1 is LGHNA and CDR2 is YNFKEQ. This CDR3 comprises 15 residues. CDR3 nucleotide sequence: TGTGCTATCAGCCAAGACATTGCGGGGGCAGATACACAGTATTTT. This encodes CAISQDIAGADTQYF.

V usage is TRBV5-4 and J usage is TRBJ2-7; TRBD2 might be the D (6 bases). Germline CDR1 is SGHNT and CDR2 is YYREEE (reference sequence). The CDR3 is 15 residues long. Trimming left V 1 base short and J 7 bases short, with 18 bases between. CDR3 coding DNA: TGTGCCAGCAGCTTGCATCGCGGGAACCTCTATGAGCAGTACTTC. It encodes CASSLHRGNLYEQYF. Full variable domain (rest looked up from reference TRBV5-4 and TRBJ2-7): ETGVTQSPTHLIKTRGQQVTLRCSSQSGHNTVSWYQQALGQGPQFIFQYYREEENGRGNFPPRFSGLQFPNYSSELNVNALELDDSALYLCASSLHRGNLYEQYFGPGTRLTVT.

This clonotype has a handful of counts. One base away lies a much larger clone, so this may be a sequencing read error. J is TRBJ1-2 and V is TRBV28, with D perhaps TRBD1 (5 bases). Trimming removed 3 bases from V and 9 bases from J, with 11 bases in between. Germline-derived CDR1 and CDR2 are MDHEN and SYDVKM. The CDR3 extends over 12 amino acids. The CDR3 DNA sequence: TGTGCCAGCAGTTTGGAGGGGTCAAGCTACACCTTC. Amino acid sequence: CASSLEGSSYTF.

Comment on this clonotype: The missing conserved phenylalanine or tryptophan at the end of this CDR3 makes a read error likely. Because the CDR3's place on the DNA is in doubt, the DNA is left out and the CDR3 is given as listed by TCRdb. The J gene is TRBJ2-5, the V gene TRBV5-1; the table assigns TRBD1, which was not confirmed against the DNA. A total of 15 residues make up the CDR3, ends included. Per the germline V gene, CDR1 is SGHRS and CDR2 is YFSETQ. CDR3 in amino acids: CASSLQPLGQETRYL.

This clonotype has only a few counts. Germline and junction disagree at one end, which may indicate a read error. J is TRBJ1-6 and V is TRBV4-1, with 9 positions matching TRBD1. This CDR3 region has 16 residues. Germline CDR1 reads MGHRA; CDR2 reads YSYEKL. For the CDR3, the DNA is TGCGCTAGCAGTCACCACCTACAGGGGGCGGATTCATCCCTCCACTTT. It translates to CASSHHLQGADSSLHF.

About this clonotype: The final CDR3 position lacks the conserved phenylalanine or tryptophan, pointing to a likely read error. The DNA is omitted, as the CDR3 cannot be located on it reliably, and the CDR3 follows TCRdb's listing. The V and J genes are TRBV5-6 and TRBJ2-1; the table's D call TRBD1 went unverified against the DNA. Germline lookup yields CDR1 SGHDT and CDR2 YYEEEE. The CDR3 has 17 residues if both end residues are counted. CDR3 region: CASSLGNRGSSYNEQLS.

As concerns this clonotype: A junction boundary mismatches the germline segment, possibly from a read error. The rearrangement links TRBV5-5 to TRBJ2-1, with D possibly TRBD1 on 6 matching bases. The CDR3 sequence is 15 residues long. Germline-derived CDR1 and CDR2 are SGHKS and YYEKEE (reference sequence). In DNA, the CDR3 is TGCGCTAGCAACCCTGAACAGGGTTCCTACAATGAGCAGTTCTTC. Translating gives CASNPEQGSYNEQFF.

Regarding this clonotype: Compared with germline, one end of the junction differs, possibly owing to a read error. J is TRBJ2-5 and V is TRBV11-2; a weak D match, TRBD1 (6 bases). This CDR3 spans 15 amino acids. The germline CDR1 and CDR2 sequences are SGHAT and FQNNGV. CDR3 sequence reads: CASSLGARDRETHYF. The CDR3, as DNA: TGTGCCAGCAGCTTGGGGGCAAGGGACCGTGAGACCCACTATTTC.

In its sample, this clonotype was seen a few times. V gene TRBV12-3 or TRBV12-4 combines with J gene TRBJ2-2; the D call may be TRBD1 or TRBD2 (5 bases each). The V end was cut by 1 base, the J end by 16 bases, with 19 bases between. CDR3 size: 14 residues. The CDR3 DNA follows: TGTGCCAGCAGTTTAGTGCAGGGAACCGGGGAACAGTTTTTT. Translation: CASSLVQGTGEQFF.